This is a list of T cell receptor beta chains from one sample in a study of patients and donors after allogeneic stem cell transplantation. A single record per CDR3 protein comes from TCRdb applying MiXCR to the RT-PCR reads. Of about 160,000 distinct CDR3 sequences in the sample, approximately 24% were seen once. Sequencing used blood, either unsorted or a sorted T cell fraction (not recorded which). These receptors were obtained from a human donor who was either an allogeneic HSCT recipient or a stem cell or donor lymphocyte infusion donor (not recorded which). It is not recorded whose cells these are; they may come from a transplant donor. The CDR3 runs from the conserved cysteine through the conserved F or W.

J: TRBJ2-1; V: TRBV20-1; length: 14; CDR3: CSATRPLSYNEQFF
J: TRBJ2-7; V: TRBV6-2/TRBV6-3; length: 12; CDR3: CASRDLGYEQYF
J: TRBJ1-5; V: TRBV29-1; length: 12; CDR3: CSVQDRGQPQHF
J: TRBJ1-1; V: TRBV12-3/TRBV12-4; length: 12; CDR3: CASTPSGTEAFF
J: TRBJ2-7; V: TRBV27; length: 16; CDR3: CASSLSSQTYSYEQYF
J: TRBJ1-4; V: TRBV2; length: 15; CDR3: CASSQAGTVDEKLFF
J: TRBJ1-2; V: TRBV12-3/TRBV12-4; length: 15; CDR3: CASSPLLGTNYGYTF
J: TRBJ1-1; V: TRBV12-3/TRBV12-4; length: 16; CDR3: CASSPAQRQGGTEAFF
J: TRBJ2-3; V: TRBV12-3/TRBV12-4; length: 15; CDR3: CASSTGTGGTDTQYF
J: TRBJ2-5; V: TRBV7-2; length: 15; CDR3: CASSRHDRNQETQYF
J: TRBJ1-4; V: TRBV10-3; length: 13; CDR3: CASQGSSPSKLFF
J: TRBJ2-7; V: TRBV4-2; length: 12; CDR3: CASSQDRYEQYF
J: TRBJ2-1; V: TRBV7-2; length: 13; CDR3: CASLTGVFNEQFF
J: TRBJ1-6; V: TRBV6-6; length: 16; CDR3: CASRRPFRMGNSPLHF
J: TRBJ1-4; V: TRBV21-1; length: 15; CDR3: CASSKEPDPNEKLFF
J: TRBJ1-1; V: TRBV20-1; length: 14; CDR3: CSARGGTLLTEAFF
J: TRBJ2-5; V: TRBV12-3/TRBV12-4; length: 13; CDR3: CASSFGLVETQYF
J: TRBJ1-2; V: TRBV20-1; length: 13; CDR3: CSAGRERRQGYTF
J: TRBJ1-4; V: TRBV12-3/TRBV12-4; length: 13; CDR3: CASSLESNEKLFF
J: TRBJ1-5; V: TRBV5-5; length: 13; CDR3: CASSFRVNQPQHF
J: TRBJ1-4; V: TRBV5-1; length: 14; CDR3: CASSSGQLNEKLFF
J: TRBJ1-6; V: TRBV6-6; length: 15; CDR3: CASSPMGQGNSPLHF
J: TRBJ2-2; V: TRBV11-3; length: 15; CDR3: CASSLAGGSTGELFF
J: TRBJ2-4; V: TRBV7-9; length: 15; CDR3: CASSATGNHKNIQYF
J: TRBJ1-4; V: TRBV5-5; length: 15; CDR3: CASSFICILCEKLFF
J: TRBJ1-2; V: TRBV18; length: 13; CDR3: CASSPERAYGYTF
J: TRBJ1-1; V: TRBV20-1; length: 14; CDR3: CSARRQGMNTEAFF
J: TRBJ1-1; V: TRBV3-1; length: 11; CDR3: CASSQEGAAFF
J: TRBJ1-1; V: TRBV7-3; length: 13; CDR3: CASSLQGYTEAFF
J: TRBJ2-7; V: TRBV7-9; length: 15; CDR3: CASSYLGTSGYEQYF
J: TRBJ1-2; V: TRBV29-1; length: 12; CDR3: CSVYSPTGGYTF
J: TRBJ2-3; V: TRBV5-6; length: 17; CDR3: CASSLSYTGGSADTQYF
J: TRBJ1-5; V: TRBV30; length: 14; CDR3: CAWSGQASNQPQHF
J: TRBJ2-5; V: TRBV27; length: 13; CDR3: CASHDLTQETQYF
J: TRBJ1-1; V: TRBV5-1; length: 15; CDR3: CASSSRDTGGDVAFF
J: TRBJ1-2; V: TRBV12-3/TRBV12-4; length: 13; CDR3: CASSLAVLYGYTF
J: TRBJ1-1; V: TRBV12-3/TRBV12-4; length: 13; CDR3: CASSEQGNTEAFF
J: TRBJ1-1; V: TRBV12-3/TRBV12-4; length: 14; CDR3: CASSLRQGITEAFF
J: TRBJ2-1; V: TRBV11-3; length: 19; CDR3: CASSPIMGAKDSSYNEQFF
J: TRBJ1-4; V: TRBV7-9; length: 16; CDR3: CASSPQDRGAGEKLFF
J: TRBJ2-3; V: TRBV27; length: 17; CDR3: CASSHYLRTGGIHTQYF
J: TRBJ1-1; V: TRBV18; length: 16; CDR3: CASAMGEWTVNTEAFF